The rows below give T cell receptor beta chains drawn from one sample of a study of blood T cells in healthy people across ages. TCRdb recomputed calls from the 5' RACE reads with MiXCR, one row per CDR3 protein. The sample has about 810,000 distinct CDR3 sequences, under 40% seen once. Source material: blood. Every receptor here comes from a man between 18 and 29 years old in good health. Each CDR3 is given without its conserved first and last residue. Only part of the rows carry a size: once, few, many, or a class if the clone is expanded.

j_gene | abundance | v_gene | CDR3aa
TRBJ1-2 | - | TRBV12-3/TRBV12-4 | ASSFDSDGYT
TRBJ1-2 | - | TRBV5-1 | ASSPRVRSGEGGYT
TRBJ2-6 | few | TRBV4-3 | ASSSVGQASSGANVLT
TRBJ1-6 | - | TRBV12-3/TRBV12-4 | ASSFSSAANSPLH
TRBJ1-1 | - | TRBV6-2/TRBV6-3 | ASRTPTGDAVNTEAF
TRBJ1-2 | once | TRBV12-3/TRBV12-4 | ASSLGQGARNGYT
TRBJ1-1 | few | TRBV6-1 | ASSEGKETNTEAF
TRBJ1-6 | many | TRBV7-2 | ASSQQGTMSNSPLH
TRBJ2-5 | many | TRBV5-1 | ASRGLAQETQY
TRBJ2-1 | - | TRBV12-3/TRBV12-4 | ASSGDRANEQF
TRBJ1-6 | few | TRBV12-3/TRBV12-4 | ASNQGQGTPLH
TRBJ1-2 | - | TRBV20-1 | SARDFNSYGYT
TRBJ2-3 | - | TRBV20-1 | SARQRAGGETDTQY
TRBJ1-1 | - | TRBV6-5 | ASSYSLVNTEAF
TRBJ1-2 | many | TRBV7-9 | ASSSPNRVPAGGYT
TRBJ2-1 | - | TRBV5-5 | ASSWAQGSYNEQF
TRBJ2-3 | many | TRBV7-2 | ASSPQVLAGRTDTQY
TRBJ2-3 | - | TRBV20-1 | SALIERRGEGTDTQY
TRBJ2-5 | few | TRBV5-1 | ASRDGGAQETQY
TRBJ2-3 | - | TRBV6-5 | ASSYSSRYRAPETDTQY
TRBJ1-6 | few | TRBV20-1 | SARDHAGGSSPLH
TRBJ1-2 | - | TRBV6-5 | ASSLGQGVNHGYT
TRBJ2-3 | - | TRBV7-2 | ASSWSGAGGTDTQY
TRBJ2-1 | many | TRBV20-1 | SARDALSVADAYNEQF
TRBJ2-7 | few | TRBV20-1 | SAARRGGETYEQY
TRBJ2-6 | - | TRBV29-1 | SGGESRDSGANVLT
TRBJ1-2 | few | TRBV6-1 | ASRGGTASYGYT
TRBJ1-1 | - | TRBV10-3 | AIRRQGVGEAF
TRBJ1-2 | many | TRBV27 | ASSLFGSYGYT
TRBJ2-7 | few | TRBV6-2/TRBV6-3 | ASSYSVFVYEQY
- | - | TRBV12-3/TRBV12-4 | ASSLDFQHEQY
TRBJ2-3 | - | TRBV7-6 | ASSLGGRPDTQY
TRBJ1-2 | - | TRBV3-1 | ASSPLGRTGYT
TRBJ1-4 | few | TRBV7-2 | ASSFDSTTNEKLF
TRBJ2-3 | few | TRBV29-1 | SVDSQAGHTDTQY
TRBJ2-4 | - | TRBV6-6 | ASSFRDSEAKNIQY
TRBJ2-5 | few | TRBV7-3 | ASSSGHQETQY
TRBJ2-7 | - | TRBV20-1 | SAMGDTNYEQY
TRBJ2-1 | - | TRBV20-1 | SARAPTQSSYNEQF
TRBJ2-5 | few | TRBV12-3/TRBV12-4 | ASSLGAGTQETQY
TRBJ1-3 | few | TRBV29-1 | SARTGAGNTIY
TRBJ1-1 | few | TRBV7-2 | ASSSTTEAF
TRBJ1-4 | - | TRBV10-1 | ASPRECETNEKLF
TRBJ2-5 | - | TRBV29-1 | SVERQGMETQY
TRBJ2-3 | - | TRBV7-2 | AGSSAQGTDTQY
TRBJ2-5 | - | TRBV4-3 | ASSQDIWETQY
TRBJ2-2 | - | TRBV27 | ASSLIRGGAGTGELF
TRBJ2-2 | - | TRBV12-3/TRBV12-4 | ASSIHQPGPDFTGELF
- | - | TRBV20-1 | SASIPPLETQF